Sequencing of this T cell receptor beta chain was carried out in a study of glioma-infiltrating T cells after dendritic cell vaccination (TCRdb year 2016). General notes on the study: The cohort comprised 15 glioblastoma patients from Phase I and II dendritic cell vaccination trials, 9 newly diagnosed and 6 with recurrent disease. Between the early 2000s and the early 2010s, the patients were given dendritic cell vaccination pulsed with autologous tumor lysate. The vaccine was prepared from monocyte-derived dendritic cells that were cultured for seven to eight days with IL-4 and GM-CSF and then pulsed overnight with autologous tumor lysate. Each patient was given three intradermal dendritic cell vaccine injections, spaced two weeks apart, in the arm below the axilla. Tumor-infiltrating lymphocyte content was quantified and tumor and blood repertoires were compared in dendritic cell-vaccinated glioblastoma patients by deep sequencing of TCR beta CDR3 regions. Survival after dendritic cell vaccination was correlated with TCR sequencing metrics, including TIL content and tumor-blood repertoire overlap.

The CDR3 covers 14 residues, taking in both the cysteine and the phenylalanine. Solely the CDR3 DNA is kept, with 42 bases framed from the first base. Cut back by 4 bases and 2 bases, the V and J ends lie 12 bases apart. CDR1 and CDR2 are drawn from the germline V gene: SGHRS, YFSETQ. Selection of patients required sufficient residual fresh-frozen tumor tissue and over two years of available survival data. Molecular status otherwise varied across the glioblastoma patients, but none of them carried an isocitrate dehydrogenase mutation. PBMC collection took place before vaccination, two weeks after the third vaccination, and at tumor progression if progression occurred. Genomic DNA was extracted with the Qiagen DNeasy Blood extraction Kit. On the study overall, not on this receptor specifically: TCR clonality showed no direct relationship with survival, which suggests that a diverse polyclonal response may matter. After dendritic cell vaccination, a higher estimated pretreatment TIL content predicted longer time to progression and overall survival. The cohort was small and heterogeneous, only a few patients had full blood and tumor sets, and even fewer had initial-recurrent tumor pairs. The three-group TCR overlap response model was characterized as speculative, and prospective validation of the model was stated to be required.

On this clone itself: This clone's antigen is unknown. No quality values exist for individual bases; no much larger clone is one base distant.

Using the immunoSEQ assay, TCRB CDR3 regions were amplified from 1.5 to 2 micrograms of genomic DNA, or from all available DNA when less than that was on hand. The multiplex PCR relied on 60 forward primers for TCR V beta segments and 13 reverse primers for J beta segments. To estimate the number of reads per starting template, synthetic control templates were added to each sample at limiting dilution. The Illumina HiSeq System generated 87 bp sequencing reads. The authors processed their data as follows. PCR and sequencing errors were removed by a nearest neighbor algorithm that merged closely related sequences. TCR overlap was measured as the percentage of unique tumor TCR beta sequences also present in the same patient's peripheral blood. In TCRdb, the immuneACCESS table is reduced to in-frame sequences with V and J assigned. These tables do not hold every clone; where another copy was compared, an unresolved V gene accounts for under half, and the others remain unexplained. The DNA was the basis for D and trimming; V, J and clone size are from that table. This sample is represented by just over 95,000 clones; around three quarters of them were singletons. The biggest ten clones account for roughly 5.7% of the sample.

Recombination linked TRBV5-1 to TRBJ1-1; TRBD1 is possibly the D segment (5 matching bases). This receptor was identified in a human donor with glioblastoma. The material sequenced was blood, taken before dendritic cell vaccination. The DNA reads TGCGCCAGCAGCCCGGGACTGTTCAACACTGAAGCTTTCTTT. It encodes CASSPGLFNTEAFF.